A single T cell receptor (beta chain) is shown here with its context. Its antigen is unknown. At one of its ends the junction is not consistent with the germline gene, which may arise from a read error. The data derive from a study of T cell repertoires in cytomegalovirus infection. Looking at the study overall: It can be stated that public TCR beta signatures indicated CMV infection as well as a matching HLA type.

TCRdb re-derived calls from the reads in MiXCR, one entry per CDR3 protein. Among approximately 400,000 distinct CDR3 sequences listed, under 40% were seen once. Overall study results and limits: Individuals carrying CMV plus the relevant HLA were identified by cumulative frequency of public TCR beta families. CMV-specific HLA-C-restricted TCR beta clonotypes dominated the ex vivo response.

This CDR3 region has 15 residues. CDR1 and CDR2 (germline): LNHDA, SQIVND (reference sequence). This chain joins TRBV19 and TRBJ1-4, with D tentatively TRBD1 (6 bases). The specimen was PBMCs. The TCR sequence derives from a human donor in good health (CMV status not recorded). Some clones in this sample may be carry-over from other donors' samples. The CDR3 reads CASTSPGQANEQLFF. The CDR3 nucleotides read TGTGCCAGTACCTCACCGGGACAAGCTAATGAACAACTGTTTTTT.